The subject of this entry is one TCR beta chain. Its specificity is not known. Cryopreserved PBMCs provided roughly 2 micrograms of genomic DNA for the TCR beta libraries. The record originates from a study of cytotoxic CD8 clonotypes in ibrutinib-treated CLL. CDR1 LNHDA and CDR2 SQIVND come from the germline V gene (reference sequence). The CDR3 totals 15 residues. V was clipped by 5 bases and J by 3 bases; unmatched bases: 9. Sequenced by immunoSEQ multiplex PCR; TCRdb stores in-frame clones only, minus some. The sample contains 140,000 or so clones, around three quarters of which appear only once. Study results and limitations: Clonality showed a rise at ibrutinib response that reversed toward baseline at progression.

This chain connects TRBV19 to TRBJ2-7; 8 positions match TRBD2. This clonotype was sampled from a human donor with chronic lymphocytic leukemia. Sequencing was performed on PBMCs, taken after 12 months of ibrutinib treatment. CDR3 in DNA: TGTGCCAGTAGTTTGGGGGCGGGAGGTCACTACGAGCAGTACTTC. It translates to CASSLGAGGHYEQYF.